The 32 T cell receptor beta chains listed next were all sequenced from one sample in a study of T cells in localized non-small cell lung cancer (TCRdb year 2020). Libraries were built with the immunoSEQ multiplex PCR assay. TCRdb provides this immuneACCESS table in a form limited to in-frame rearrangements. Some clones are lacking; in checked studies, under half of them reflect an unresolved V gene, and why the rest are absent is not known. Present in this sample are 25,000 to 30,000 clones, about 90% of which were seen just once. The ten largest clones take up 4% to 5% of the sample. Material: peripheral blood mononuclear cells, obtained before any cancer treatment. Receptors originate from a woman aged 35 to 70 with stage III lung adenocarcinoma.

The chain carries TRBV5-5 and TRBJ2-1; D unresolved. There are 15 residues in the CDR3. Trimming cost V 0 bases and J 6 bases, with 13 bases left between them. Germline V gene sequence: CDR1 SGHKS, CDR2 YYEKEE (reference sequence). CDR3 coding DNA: TGTGCCAGCAGCTTGGCCCTCCCCGCTGGCAATGAGCAGTTCTTC. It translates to CASSLALPAGNEQFF.

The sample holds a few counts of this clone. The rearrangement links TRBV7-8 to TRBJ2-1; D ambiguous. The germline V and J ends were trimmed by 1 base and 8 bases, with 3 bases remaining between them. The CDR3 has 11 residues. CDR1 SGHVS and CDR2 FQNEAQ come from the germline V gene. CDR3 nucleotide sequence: TGTGCCAGCAGCTTAGACGATGAGCAGTTCTTC. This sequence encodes CASSLDDEQFF.

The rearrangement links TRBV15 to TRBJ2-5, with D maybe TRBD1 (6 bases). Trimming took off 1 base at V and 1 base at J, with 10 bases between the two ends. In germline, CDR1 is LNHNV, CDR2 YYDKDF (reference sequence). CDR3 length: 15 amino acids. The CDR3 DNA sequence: TGTGCCACCAGCAGAGGCGACAGGTCCCAAGAGACCCAGTACTTC. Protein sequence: CATSRGDRSQETQYF.

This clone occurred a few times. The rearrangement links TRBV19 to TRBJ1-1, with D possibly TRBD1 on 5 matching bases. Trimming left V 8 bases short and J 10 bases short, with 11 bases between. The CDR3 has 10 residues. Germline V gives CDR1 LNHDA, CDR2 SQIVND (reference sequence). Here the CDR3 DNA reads TGTGCCAGTGCGGCAGGGAGAGCTTTCTTT. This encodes CASAAGRAFF.

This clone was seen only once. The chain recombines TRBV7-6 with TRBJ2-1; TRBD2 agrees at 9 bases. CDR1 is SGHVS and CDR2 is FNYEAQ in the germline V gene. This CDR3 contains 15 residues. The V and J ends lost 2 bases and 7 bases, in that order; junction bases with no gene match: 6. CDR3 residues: CASSLLAGGWNEQFF. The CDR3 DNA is TGTGCCAGCAGCTTATTGGCGGGAGGGTGGAATGAGCAGTTCTTC.

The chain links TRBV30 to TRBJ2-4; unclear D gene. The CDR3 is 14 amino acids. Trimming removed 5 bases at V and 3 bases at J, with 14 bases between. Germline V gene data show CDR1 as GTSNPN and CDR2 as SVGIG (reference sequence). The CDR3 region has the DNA TGTGCCTGGGGCCAGTGGTCATACAAAAACATTCAGTACTTC. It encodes CAWGQWSYKNIQYF.

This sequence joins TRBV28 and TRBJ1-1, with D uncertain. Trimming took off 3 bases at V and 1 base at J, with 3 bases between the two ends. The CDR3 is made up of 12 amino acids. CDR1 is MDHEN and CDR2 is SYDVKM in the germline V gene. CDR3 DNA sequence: TGTGCCAGCAGTTTCTCGAACACTGAAGCTTTCTTT. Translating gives CASSFSNTEAFF.

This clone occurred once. The CDR3 nucleotides are TGTGCCAGCAGCTTAGGTAGGTTCAGGGATGCCGAGCAGTACTTC. This translates into CASSLGRFRDAEQYF. The rearrangement links TRBV11-2 to TRBJ2-7, with D possibly being TRBD1 (5 bases). The germline V gene encodes CDR1 SGHAT and CDR2 FQNNGV. The V end was cut by 1 base, the J end by 6 bases, with 16 bases between. The CDR3 is made up of 15 amino acids.

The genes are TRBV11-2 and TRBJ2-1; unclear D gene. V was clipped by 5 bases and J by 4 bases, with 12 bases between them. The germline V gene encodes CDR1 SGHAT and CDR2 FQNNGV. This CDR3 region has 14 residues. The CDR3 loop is CASSTTRLYNEQFF. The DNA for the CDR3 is TGTGCCAGCAGCACAACCCGGTTATACAATGAGCAGTTCTTC.

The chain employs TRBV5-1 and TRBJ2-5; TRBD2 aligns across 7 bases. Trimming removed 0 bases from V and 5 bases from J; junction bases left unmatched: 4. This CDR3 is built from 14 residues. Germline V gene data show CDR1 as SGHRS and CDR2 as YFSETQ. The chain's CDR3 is CASSLGLAIETQYF. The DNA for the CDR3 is TGCGCCAGCAGCTTGGGACTAGCAATCGAGACCCAGTACTTC.

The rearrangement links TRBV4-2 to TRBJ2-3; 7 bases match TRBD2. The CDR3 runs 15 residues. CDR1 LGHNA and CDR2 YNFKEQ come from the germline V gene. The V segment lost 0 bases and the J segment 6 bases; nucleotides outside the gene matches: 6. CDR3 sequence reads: CASSQDPTSADTQYF. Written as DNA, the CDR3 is TGTGCCAGCAGCCAAGATCCCACTAGCGCGGATACGCAGTATTTT.

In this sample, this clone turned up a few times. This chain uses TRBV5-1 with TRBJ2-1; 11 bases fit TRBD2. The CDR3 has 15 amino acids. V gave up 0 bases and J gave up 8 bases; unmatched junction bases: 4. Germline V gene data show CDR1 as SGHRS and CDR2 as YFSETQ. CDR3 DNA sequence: TGCGCCAGCAGCTTGGCTATAGCGGGGGGGCATGAGCAGTTCTTC. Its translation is CASSLAIAGGHEQFF.

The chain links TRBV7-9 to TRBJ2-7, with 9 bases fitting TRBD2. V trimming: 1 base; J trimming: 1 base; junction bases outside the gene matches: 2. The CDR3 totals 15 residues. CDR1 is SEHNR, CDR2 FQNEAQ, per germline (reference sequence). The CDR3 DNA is TGTGCCAGCAGCTTAGTACTAGCGGGTTCCTACGAGCAGTACTTC. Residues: CASSLVLAGSYEQYF.

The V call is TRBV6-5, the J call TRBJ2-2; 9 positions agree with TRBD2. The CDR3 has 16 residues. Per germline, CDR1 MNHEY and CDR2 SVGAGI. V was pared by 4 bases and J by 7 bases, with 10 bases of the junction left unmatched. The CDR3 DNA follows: TGTGCCAGCAGTTCCCCCAGCGGGGGGCGGGGCGGGGAGCTGTTTTTT. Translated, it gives CASSSPSGGRGGELFF.

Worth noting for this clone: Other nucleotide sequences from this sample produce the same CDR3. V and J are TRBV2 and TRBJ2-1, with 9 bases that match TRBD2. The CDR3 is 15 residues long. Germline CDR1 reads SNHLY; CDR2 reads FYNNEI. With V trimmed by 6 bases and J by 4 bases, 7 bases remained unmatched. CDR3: CASSRSGGTYNEQFF. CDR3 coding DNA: TGTGCCAGCAGCCGGAGCGGGGGGACTTACAATGAGCAGTTCTTC.

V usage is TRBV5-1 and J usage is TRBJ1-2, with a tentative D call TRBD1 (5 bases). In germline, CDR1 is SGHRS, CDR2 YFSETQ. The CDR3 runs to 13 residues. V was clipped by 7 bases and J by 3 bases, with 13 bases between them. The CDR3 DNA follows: TGCGCCAGCGGATTAAAAGGGGACTATGGCTACACCTTC. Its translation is CASGLKGDYGYTF.

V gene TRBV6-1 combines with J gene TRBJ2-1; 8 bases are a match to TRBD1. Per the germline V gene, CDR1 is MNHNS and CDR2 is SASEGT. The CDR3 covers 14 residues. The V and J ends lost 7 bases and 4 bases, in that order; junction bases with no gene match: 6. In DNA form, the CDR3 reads TGTGCCAGCAAGCCGGGACAGGAATACAATGAGCAGTTCTTC. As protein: CASKPGQEYNEQFF.

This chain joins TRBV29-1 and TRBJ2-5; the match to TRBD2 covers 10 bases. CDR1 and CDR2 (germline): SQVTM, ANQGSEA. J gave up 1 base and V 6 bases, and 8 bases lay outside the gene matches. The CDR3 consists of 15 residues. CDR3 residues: CSVSGTSDLQETQYF. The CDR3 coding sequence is TGCAGCGTCTCCGGGACTAGCGACCTCCAAGAGACCCAGTACTTC.

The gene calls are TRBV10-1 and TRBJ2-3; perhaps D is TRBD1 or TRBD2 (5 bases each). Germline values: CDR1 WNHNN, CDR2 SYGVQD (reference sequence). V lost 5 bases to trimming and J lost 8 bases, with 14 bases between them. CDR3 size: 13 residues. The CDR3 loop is CASSWTGQGTQYF. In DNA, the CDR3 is TGCGCCAGCAGTTGGACTGGCCAGGGTACGCAGTATTTT.

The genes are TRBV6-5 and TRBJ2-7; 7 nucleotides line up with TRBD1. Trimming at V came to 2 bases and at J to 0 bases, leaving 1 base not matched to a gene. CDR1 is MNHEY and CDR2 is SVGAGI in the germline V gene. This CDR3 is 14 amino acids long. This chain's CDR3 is CASSYGQDSYEQYF. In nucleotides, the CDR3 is TGTGCCAGCAGTTACGGACAGGACTCCTACGAGCAGTACTTC.

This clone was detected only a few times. As DNA, the CDR3 is TGTGCCAGCAGCTATAACCTCAGGGGTGGCTACACCTTC. This gives the protein CASSYNLRGGYTF. The J gene is TRBJ1-2, the V gene TRBV11-3; D is possibly TRBD1 (6 bases). V shed 4 bases and J shed 7 bases, with 13 bases lying between them. The germline gives CDR1 SGHNT, CDR2 YENEEA. CDR3 length: 13 amino acids. The full variable domain, completed using reference TRBV11-3 and TRBJ1-2, is EAGVVQSPRYKIIEKKQPVAFWCNPISGHNTLYWYLQNLGQGPELLIRYENEEAVDDSQLPKDRFSAERLKGVDSTLKIQPAELGDSAVYLCASSYNLRGGYTFGSGTRLTVV.

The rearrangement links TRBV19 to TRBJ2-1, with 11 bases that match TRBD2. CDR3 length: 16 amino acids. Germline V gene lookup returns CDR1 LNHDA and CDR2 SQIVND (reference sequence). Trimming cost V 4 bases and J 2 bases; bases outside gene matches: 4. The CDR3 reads CASSTGTSGAYNEQFF. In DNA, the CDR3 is TGTGCCAGTAGTACCGGGACTAGCGGAGCCTACAATGAGCAGTTCTTC. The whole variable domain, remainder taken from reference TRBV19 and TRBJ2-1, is DGGITQSPKYLFRKEGQNVTLSCEQNLNHDAMYWYRQDPGQGLRLIYYSQIVNDFQKGDIAEGYSVSREKKESFPLTVTSAQKNPTAFYLCASSTGTSGAYNEQFFGPGTRLTVL.

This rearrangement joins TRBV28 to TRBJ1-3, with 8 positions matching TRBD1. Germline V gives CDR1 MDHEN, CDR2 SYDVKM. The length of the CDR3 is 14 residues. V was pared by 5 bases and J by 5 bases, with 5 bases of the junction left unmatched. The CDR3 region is CASSRTGWRNTIYF. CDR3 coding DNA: TGTGCCAGCAGTCGGACAGGGTGGCGAAACACCATATATTTT.

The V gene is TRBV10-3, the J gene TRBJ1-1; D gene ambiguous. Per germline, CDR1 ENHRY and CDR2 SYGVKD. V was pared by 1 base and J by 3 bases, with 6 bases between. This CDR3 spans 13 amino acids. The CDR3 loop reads CAISELRDTEAFF. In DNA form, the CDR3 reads TGTGCCATCAGTGAGTTAAGAGACACTGAAGCTTTCTTT.

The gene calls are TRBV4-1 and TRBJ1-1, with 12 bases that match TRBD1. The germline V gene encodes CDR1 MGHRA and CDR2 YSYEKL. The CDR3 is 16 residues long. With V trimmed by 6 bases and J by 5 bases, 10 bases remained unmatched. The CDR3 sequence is CASSLRGQGARTEAFF. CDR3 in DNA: TGCGCCAGCAGTCTCCGGGGACAGGGGGCGAGGACTGAAGCTTTCTTT.

CDR3: CASSRLPGAQETQYF. DNA for the CDR3: TGTGCCAGCAGCCGACTACCGGGAGCCCAAGAGACCCAGTACTTC. The chain is built from TRBV7-9 and TRBJ2-5, with a weak D call TRBD2 (6 bases). Deletions cut 5 bases from V and 1 base from J, with 14 bases between. The germline V gene has CDR1 SEHNR and CDR2 FQNEAQ (reference sequence). This CDR3 region has 15 residues.

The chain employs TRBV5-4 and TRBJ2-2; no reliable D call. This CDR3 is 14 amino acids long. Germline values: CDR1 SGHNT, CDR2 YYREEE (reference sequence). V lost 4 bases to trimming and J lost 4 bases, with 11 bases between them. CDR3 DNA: TGTGCCAGCAGCCCCGACTCCTCCACCGGGGAGCTGTTTTTT. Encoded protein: CASSPDSSTGELFF.

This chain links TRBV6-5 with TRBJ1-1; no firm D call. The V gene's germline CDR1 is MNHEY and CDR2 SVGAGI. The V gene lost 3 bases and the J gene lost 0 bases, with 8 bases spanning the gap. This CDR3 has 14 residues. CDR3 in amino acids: CASSYRPLNTEAFF. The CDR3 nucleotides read TGTGCCAGCAGTTATCGTCCCCTGAACACTGAAGCTTTCTTT.

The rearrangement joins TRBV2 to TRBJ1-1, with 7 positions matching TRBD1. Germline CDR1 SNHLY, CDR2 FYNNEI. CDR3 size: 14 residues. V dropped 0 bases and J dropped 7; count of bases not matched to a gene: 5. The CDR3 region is CASSEARQGGEAFF. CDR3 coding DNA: TGTGCCAGCAGTGAAGCTCGGCAGGGGGGTGAAGCTTTCTTT.

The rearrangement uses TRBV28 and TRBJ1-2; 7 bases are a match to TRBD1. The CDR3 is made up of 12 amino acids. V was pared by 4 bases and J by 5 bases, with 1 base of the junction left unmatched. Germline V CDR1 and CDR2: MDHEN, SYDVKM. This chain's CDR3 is CASSSGGYGYTF. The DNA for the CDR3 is TGTGCCAGCAGTTCAGGGGGGTATGGCTACACCTTC.

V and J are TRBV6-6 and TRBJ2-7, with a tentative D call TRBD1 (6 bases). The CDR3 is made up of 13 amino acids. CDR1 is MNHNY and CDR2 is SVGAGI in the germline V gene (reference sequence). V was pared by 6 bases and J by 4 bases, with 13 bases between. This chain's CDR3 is CASSPDRPYEQYF. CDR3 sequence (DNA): TGTGCCAGCAGCCCAGACAGGCCTTACGAGCAGTACTTC.

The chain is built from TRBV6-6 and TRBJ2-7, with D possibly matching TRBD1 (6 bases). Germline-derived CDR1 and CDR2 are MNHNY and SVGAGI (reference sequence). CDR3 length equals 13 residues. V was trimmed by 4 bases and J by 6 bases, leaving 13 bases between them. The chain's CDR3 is CASSSGEGGEQYF. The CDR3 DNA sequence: TGTGCCAGCAGTTCAGGGGAAGGGGGCGAGCAGTACTTC.